The table lists the clone carrying this T cell receptor beta chain with many counts. Germline V gene lookup returns CDR1 MDHEN and CDR2 SYDVKM. The V gene end was trimmed by 6 bases and the J gene end by 4 bases; junction bases not matched to a gene: 16. The CDR3 sequence is 19 residues long. The record originates from a study of T cells in Graves' hyperthyroidism and ophthalmopathy. The investigators amplified TCR beta CDR3 regions from RNA transcripts. The HTBI primer set drove a first-round RT-PCR of the TCR CDR3. From the multiplex PCR reads, TCRdb called clonotypes with MiXCR, one entry per CDR3 protein. The table has around 250,000 distinct CDR3 sequences, 13% to 15% seen once.

This chain uses TRBV28 with TRBJ2-3, with 13 nucleotides matching TRBD2. The sequence was collected from a woman between 35 and 50 years old with Graves' hyperthyroidism that later progressed to Graves' ophthalmopathy. The sequenced sample consisted of blood. The CDR3: CASSQLLERLAGGSDTQYF. CDR3 bases: TGTGCCAGCAGCCAACTATTAGAGAGACTAGCGGGAGGTTCAGATACGCAGTATTTT.